The rows below give T cell receptor beta chains drawn from one sample of a study of T-cell reconstitution after alpha-beta-depleted transplantation in children. TCRdb re-derived calls from the PCR reads in MiXCR, one entry per CDR3 protein. This table holds 540,000 or so distinct CDR3 sequences, about 21% found once. Specimen: PBMCs, mostly from graft donor cells, collected 360 days after TCRalphabeta/CD19-depleted stem cell transplant. Receptors were obtained from a boy under two years old who had a stem cell transplant for acute myeloid leukemia, so the T cells may come from the graft donor. CDR3s include the opening cysteine and the closing phenylalanine or tryptophan. Fields, in order: D gene, clone size, V gene, J gene, CDR3 protein, CDR3 DNA. D genes are given only for firm matches. Clone size, where shown, is once, few, many, or a class for clones that have expanded.

D gene: TRBD1; clone size: few; V gene: TRBV7-2; J gene: TRBJ2-1; CDR3 protein: CASTPGQNNEQFF; CDR3 DNA: TGTGCCAGCACCCCGGGACAGAACAATGAGCAGTTCTTC
D gene: NA; clone size: few; V gene: TRBV12-3/TRBV12-4; J gene: TRBJ2-6; CDR3 protein: CASSSRAGANVLTF; CDR3 DNA: TGTGCCAGCAGTTCCCGGGCTGGGGCCAACGTCCTGACTTTC
D gene: NA; clone size: few; V gene: TRBV5-4; J gene: TRBJ2-1; CDR3 protein: CASSQPRDGGYEQFF; CDR3 DNA: TGTGCCAGCAGTCAGCCCCGGGACGGCGGTTATGAGCAGTTCTTC
D gene: NA; clone size: few; V gene: TRBV25-1; J gene: TRBJ1-5; CDR3 protein: CASSDGAGDQPQHF; CDR3 DNA: TGTGCCAGCAGTGATGGTGCTGGGGATCAGCCCCAGCATTTT
D gene: TRBD1; clone size: NA; V gene: TRBV27; J gene: TRBJ1-5; CDR3 protein: CASALGQGLGQPQHF; CDR3 DNA: TGTGCCAGCGCCCTAGGACAGGGCCTGGGTCAGCCCCAGCATTTT
D gene: NA; clone size: few; V gene: TRBV9; J gene: TRBJ2-3; CDR3 protein: CATSRTGTDTQYF; CDR3 DNA: TGTGCCACCAGCCGAACAGGGACAGATACGCAGTATTTT
D gene: TRBD1; clone size: many; V gene: TRBV28; J gene: TRBJ2-2; CDR3 protein: CASSSIRGRGTGELFF; CDR3 DNA: TGTGCCAGCAGCTCAATCAGGGGGCGCGGCACCGGGGAGCTGTTTTTT
D gene: NA; clone size: few; V gene: TRBV5-8; J gene: TRBJ1-2; CDR3 protein: CASSPWAGHQNYGYTF; CDR3 DNA: TGTGCCAGCAGCCCATGGGCGGGACATCAGAACTATGGCTACACCTTC
D gene: TRBD2; clone size: NA; V gene: TRBV19; J gene: TRBJ2-7; CDR3 protein: CASSVTSGGAYEQYF; CDR3 DNA: TGTGCCAGTAGTGTGACTAGCGGGGGGGCCTACGAGCAGTACTTC
D gene: NA; clone size: NA; V gene: TRBV9; J gene: TRBJ2-3; CDR3 protein: CASSPTARYTDTQYF; CDR3 DNA: TGTGCCAGCAGCCCCACGGCCAGATACACAGATACGCAGTATTTT
D gene: TRBD2; clone size: many; V gene: TRBV20-1; J gene: TRBJ2-1; CDR3 protein: CSHFGRGDNEQFF; CDR3 DNA: TGCAGTCACTTTGGGCGGGGGGACAATGAGCAGTTCTTC
D gene: NA; clone size: NA; V gene: TRBV27; J gene: TRBJ2-5; CDR3 protein: CASGANINRRQETQYF; CDR3 DNA: TGTGCCAGCGGCGCCAACATAAACAGGCGCCAAGAGACCCAGTACTTC
D gene: TRBD1; clone size: many; V gene: TRBV20-1; J gene: TRBJ2-1; CDR3 protein: CSTPDRGYNEQFF; CDR3 DNA: TGCAGTACACCGGACAGGGGGTACAATGAGCAGTTCTTC
D gene: TRBD2; clone size: few; V gene: TRBV20-1; J gene: TRBJ2-3; CDR3 protein: CSAPTSGVDADTQYF; CDR3 DNA: TGCAGTGCTCCGACTAGCGGGGTTGACGCAGATACGCAGTATTTT
D gene: TRBD1; clone size: NA; V gene: TRBV20-1; J gene: TRBJ2-5; CDR3 protein: CSAFHFDRVSLETQYF; CDR3 DNA: TGCAGTGCTTTCCACTTTGACAGGGTTTCTTTGGAGACCCAGTACTTC
D gene: TRBD2; clone size: few; V gene: TRBV20-1; J gene: TRBJ2-2; CDR3 protein: CSARDRRLAGSGELFF; CDR3 DNA: TGCAGTGCTAGAGATCGTAGGCTAGCGGGGTCCGGGGAGCTGTTTTTT
D gene: NA; clone size: NA; V gene: TRBV29-1; J gene: TRBJ1-1; CDR3 protein: CSVEPGAGNTEAFF; CDR3 DNA: TGCAGCGTTGAACCGGGGGCAGGGAACACTGAAGCTTTCTTT
D gene: NA; clone size: NA; V gene: TRBV15; J gene: TRBJ2-3; CDR3 protein: CATSRDMGVGTDTQYF; CDR3 DNA: TGTGCCACCAGCAGAGATATGGGGGTAGGCACAGATACGCAGTATTTT
D gene: TRBD1; clone size: NA; V gene: TRBV6-2/TRBV6-3; J gene: TRBJ2-5; CDR3 protein: CASSYPQGKETQYF; CDR3 DNA: TGTGCCAGCAGTTACCCACAGGGGAAGGAGACCCAGTACTTC
D gene: NA; clone size: few; V gene: TRBV7-6; J gene: TRBJ2-5; CDR3 protein: CASSLGDVGYQETQYF; CDR3 DNA: TGTGCCAGCAGCTTAGGTGATGTGGGGTACCAAGAGACCCAGTACTTC
D gene: NA; clone size: NA; V gene: TRBV4-1; J gene: TRBJ1-1; CDR3 protein: CASSQVGGGGTEAFF; CDR3 DNA: TGCGCCAGCAGCCAAGTGGGGGGGGGAGGCACTGAAGCTTTCTTT
D gene: TRBD2; clone size: NA; V gene: TRBV6-2/TRBV6-3; J gene: TRBJ2-1; CDR3 protein: CASSYTGTSGGPSYNEQFF; CDR3 DNA: TGTGCCAGCAGTTACACAGGGACTAGCGGGGGCCCTTCCTACAATGAGCAGTTCTTC
D gene: NA; clone size: few; V gene: TRBV12-3/TRBV12-4; J gene: TRBJ2-1; CDR3 protein: CASSRGRDGVGEQFF; CDR3 DNA: TGTGCCAGCAGTAGGGGACGGGACGGCGTTGGGGAGCAGTTCTTC